The clone carrying this T cell receptor beta chain was seen only once. This sample's time point: peripheral blood 6 weeks after treatment start. Sequencing used immunoSEQ multiplex PCR; TCRdb keeps in-frame clones, though not all of them. In the table there are roughly 76,000 clones, approximately 90% of which are singletons. The entry originates in a study of PD-L1 blockade in urothelial cancer. Sequencing used PBMCs, obtained around atezolizumab (anti-PD-L1) treatment. This clonotype was obtained from a woman aged 80 or older with urothelial cancer.

DNA for the CDR3: TGTGCCAGCGCGGGGCCTCTAGCCAAAAACATTCAGTACTTC. This codes for CASAGPLAKNIQYF. The genes are TRBV25-1 and TRBJ2-4; a weak D match, TRBD2 (6 bases). V gave up 8 bases and J gave up 0 bases, with 11 bases separating them. Looked up from germline, CDR1 is MGHDK and CDR2 is SYGVNS. This CDR3 has 14 residues.